Presented here are 12 T cell receptor beta chains from one specimen sequenced in a study of CD8 T cells in Susac syndrome. A quantity of 0.5 to 1 ug RNA underwent reverse transcription using random hexamers. MiXCR, applied by TCRdb to the immunoSEQ multiplex PCR reads, yields one record per CDR3 protein. The sample carries more than 95,000 distinct CDR3 sequences, more than 80% recorded once. Sequenced: CD8+ T cells from PBMCs. These TCRs come from a human donor with multiple sclerosis.

V and J are TRBV12-3 or TRBV12-4 and TRBJ2-4, with D tentatively TRBD2 (5 bases). The CDR3 totals 13 residues. Trimming shortened V by 7 bases and J by 8 bases, and 15 bases separated the two germline ends. CDR3 coding DNA: TGTGCCAGCAACAAACTAGGATCGGACATTCAGTACTTC. Translated, it gives CASNKLGSDIQYF.

The chain joins TRBV28 to TRBJ2-1; 12 nucleotides line up with TRBD1. CDR1 and CDR2 (germline): MDHEN, SYDVKM. Trimming took 5 bases from V and 3 from J; bases not matched to a gene: 8. CDR3 length equals 17 residues. The CDR3, as DNA: TGTGCCAGCAGTATGAGGGGGACAGGGGGCCTCTACAATGAGCAGTTCTTC. Translation: CASSMRGTGGLYNEQFF.

The chain has TRBV28 and TRBJ2-3; 10 bases fit TRBD1. Trimming removed 7 bases from V and 4 bases from J; junction bases left unmatched: 8. The germline V gene has CDR1 MDHEN and CDR2 SYDVKM. The CDR3 spans 15 residues. CDR3 loop: CASTRLTGGADTQYF. The CDR3 bases are TGTGCCAGCACTCGACTGACAGGGGGCGCAGATACGCAGTATTTT.

CDR3 in amino acids: CASSSDGGGIQYF. DNA of the CDR3: TGCGCCAGCAGCTCCGACGGAGGAGGGATTCAGTACTTC. The gene calls are TRBV5-1 and TRBJ2-4; D might be TRBD2 (6 bases). CDR1 SGHRS and CDR2 YFSETQ come from the germline V gene. Trimming cost V 3 bases and J 10 bases, with 14 bases left between them. This CDR3 is built from 13 residues.

V is TRBV27 and J is TRBJ1-1, with D maybe TRBD1 (6 bases). This CDR3 region has 13 residues. Looked up from germline, CDR1 is MNHEY and CDR2 is SMNVEV (reference sequence). V was pared by 0 bases and J by 11 bases, with 13 bases between. DNA for the CDR3: TGTGCCAGCAGTTTATCGAGGGGGGCGGGTGCTTTCTTT. Translating gives CASSLSRGAGAFF.

The V and J genes are TRBV4-1 and TRBJ2-1; 9 bases align to TRBD1. The germline CDR1 and CDR2 sequences are MGHRA and YSYEKL. V shed 4 bases and J 2 bases; nucleotides not matched to a gene: 3. This CDR3 has 15 amino acids. This chain's CDR3 is CASSPWTGAYNEQFF. The CDR3 region has the DNA TGCGCCAGCAGCCCCTGGACAGGGGCCTACAATGAGCAGTTCTTC.

This chain uses TRBV6-1 with TRBJ2-2; 7 bases are shared with TRBD1. V lost 0 bases, J lost 8 bases, and 6 bases stayed unmatched. The germline CDR1 and CDR2 sequences are MNHNS and SASEGT. This CDR3 contains 15 residues. In nucleotides, the CDR3 is TGTGCCAGCAGTGAAGCGACAGGGCTTAGGGGGGAGCTGTTTTTT. Translating it yields CASSEATGLRGELFF.

J is TRBJ2-1 and V is TRBV4-1, with a tentative D call TRBD2 (7 bases). In germline, CDR1 is MGHRA, CDR2 YSYEKL. The ends were cut back, 1 base at V and 9 bases at J, with 13 bases in the middle. This CDR3 is 14 amino acids long. The CDR3 reads CASSQGGGDAEQFF. In DNA form, the CDR3 reads TGCGCCAGCAGCCAAGGAGGGGGGGATGCTGAGCAGTTCTTC.

V is TRBV7-2 and J is TRBJ2-3; 8 bases agree with TRBD2. This CDR3 has 15 amino acids. V shed 1 base and J 6 bases; nucleotides not matched to a gene: 6. CDR1 and CDR2 (germline): SGHTA, FQGNSA. For the CDR3, the DNA is TGTGCCAGCAGCTTAGTCGGGTCTAGCGGGGATACGCAGTATTTT. Translation: CASSLVGSSGDTQYF. The full variable domain, its missing parts supplied by reference TRBV7-2 and TRBJ2-3, is GAGVSQSPSNKVTEKGKDVELRCDPISGHTALYWYRQSLGQGLEFLIYFQGNSAPDKSGLPSDRFSAERTGGSVSTLTIQRTQQEDSAVYLCASSLVGSSGDTQYFGPGTRLTVL.

This rearrangement joins TRBV4-1 to TRBJ2-7; perhaps TRBD2 as D (6 bases). CDR1 and CDR2 (germline): MGHRA, YSYEKL. V was trimmed by 0 bases and J by 6 bases, leaving 15 bases between them. The CDR3 totals 15 residues. The CDR3 nucleotides read TGCGCCAGCAGCCAAGATCCGGGGGACCTGAGCGAGCAGTACGTC. This gives the protein CASSQDPGDLSEQYV.

A single count supports this clonotype. V gene TRBV10-3 combines with J gene TRBJ2-7, with 10 nucleotides matching TRBD2. Germline values: CDR1 ENHRY, CDR2 SYGVKD. With V trimmed by 8 bases and J by 3 bases, 4 bases remained unmatched. CDR3 length: 13 amino acids. The CDR3 nucleotides are TGTGCCATCGGCACTAGCGGGGTCTACGAGCAGTACTTC. Residues: CAIGTSGVYEQYF.

This chain joins TRBV2 and TRBJ1-1; D unclear. CDR3 length equals 14 residues. Germline-derived CDR1 and CDR2 are SNHLY and FYNNEI. The germline V and J ends were trimmed by 9 bases and 4 bases, with 18 bases remaining between them. CDR3 bases: TGTGCCAGACTGAACACCCTGAGCGGCACTGAAGCTTTCTTT. Protein sequence: CARLNTLSGTEAFF.